These 24 T cell receptor beta chains originate from one sample sequenced in a study of cytomegalovirus exposure and HLA in healthy donors. In the PCR, 60 Vbeta and 13 Jbeta primers were used. Assay used: immunoSEQ multiplex PCR; TCRdb lists only in-frame clones, some missing. Here the sample spans approximately 160,000 clones, approximately 86% being singletons. Sequencing input: PBMCs. The receptors originated from a male donor in good health and CMV-seronegative.

J is TRBJ2-3 and V is TRBV6-4; 8 positions agree with TRBD1. J was trimmed by 0 bases and V by 5 bases; bases with no gene match: 7. CDR1 and CDR2 from the germline V gene are MRHNA and SNTAGT. The CDR3 is 16 residues long. CDR3 region: CASSTGQGFSTDTQYF. CDR3 DNA sequence: TGTGCCAGCAGTACAGGACAGGGCTTTAGCACAGATACGCAGTATTTT.

This chain uses TRBV2 with TRBJ2-3; D remains unclear. The CDR3 runs to 15 residues. In germline, CDR1 is SNHLY, CDR2 FYNNEI. The germline V and J ends were trimmed by 0 bases and 3 bases, with 10 bases remaining between them. The CDR3 bases are TGTGCCAGCAGTGAAGCCCAGGTTGGAACAGATACGCAGTATTTT. Amino acids: CASSEAQVGTDTQYF.

This chain uses TRBV4-1 with TRBJ1-3; weak D call: TRBD1 (6 bases). V lost 5 bases to trimming and J lost 4 bases, with 21 bases between them. The CDR3 loop spans 17 amino acids. In germline, CDR1 is MGHRA, CDR2 YSYEKL. CDR3 DNA: TGCGCCAGCAGCAGGGGGACCGGAGACAGCTGGGGAAACACCATATATTTT. As protein: CASSRGTGDSWGNTIYF.

The rearrangement joins TRBV27 to TRBJ2-5, with a possible D match to TRBD1 (6 bases). Germline lookup yields CDR1 MNHEY and CDR2 SMNVEV (reference sequence). Trimming shortened V by 3 bases and J by 5 bases, and 7 bases separated the two germline ends. There are 12 residues in the CDR3. The CDR3 loop is CASSFRGETQYF. DNA for the CDR3: TGTGCCAGCAGTTTTAGGGGGGAGACCCAGTACTTC.

CDR3 region: CASSEWGGGDSYEQYF. The CDR3 DNA follows: TGTGCCAGCAGTGAATGGGGAGGGGGGGACTCCTACGAGCAGTACTTC. The chain recombines TRBV25-1 with TRBJ2-5, with D tentatively TRBD2 (7 bases). Gene TRBJ2-7 matches the end of the DNA better, so the J call may be wrong. The CDR3 has 16 amino acids. Germline-derived CDR1 and CDR2 are MGHDK and SYGVNS.

To note about this clone: The same CDR3 also results from other DNA sequences found in this sample. This rearrangement joins TRBV30 to TRBJ2-7; 7 bases align to TRBD1. The ends lost 0 bases at V and 4 bases at J; junction bases unmatched: 0. Germline CDR1 reads GTSNPN; CDR2 reads SVGIG (reference sequence). The CDR3 extends over 12 amino acids. The CDR3 sequence: CAWSVQGYEQYF. CDR3 sequence (DNA): TGTGCCTGGAGTGTACAGGGGTACGAGCAGTACTTC.

With regard to this clone: The identical CDR3 is also encoded by other nucleotide sequences in the sample. The J gene is TRBJ2-1, the V gene TRBV18, with 8 bases aligning to TRBD2. Germline assignment: CDR1 KGHSH and CDR2 LQKENI. The J segment lost 0 bases and the V segment lost 1 base, leaving 2 bases of the junction unmatched. This CDR3 is built from 16 residues. The CDR3 loop reads CASSPRSGSSYNEQFF. Here the CDR3 DNA reads TGTGCCAGCTCACCACGGAGCGGGAGCTCCTACAATGAGCAGTTCTTC.

This clone has just a few counts. The chain couples TRBV5-1 to TRBJ1-1; D call uncertain. CDR1 SGHRS and CDR2 YFSETQ come from the germline V gene. The V end lost 2 bases, the J end lost 1 base, and 3 bases lay between the germline ends. The CDR3 has 12 residues. CDR3 region: CASSLQNTEAFF. CDR3 nucleotides: TGCGCCAGCAGCTTACAGAACACTGAAGCTTTCTTT.

V usage is TRBV10-1 and J usage is TRBJ2-7; 12 positions match TRBD1. CDR3 length: 13 residues. With V trimmed by 9 bases and J by 6 bases, 6 bases remained unmatched. Germline assignment: CDR1 WNHNN and CDR2 SYGVQD (reference sequence). The CDR3 DNA reads as TGCGCCAGGACCGGGACAGGGGGCTGCGAGCAGTACTTC. Its translation: CARTGTGGCEQYF.

The chain uses TRBV7-3 and TRBJ2-6; 7 bases fit TRBD2. This CDR3 has 15 amino acids. The junction had 1 base not matched to a gene; V was cut back by 3 bases and J by 2 bases. Germline CDR1 reads SGHTA; CDR2 reads FQGTGA. The CDR3 sequence: CASSFGRAGANVLTF. DNA for the CDR3: TGTGCCAGCAGCTTTGGGAGGGCTGGGGCCAACGTCCTGACTTTC. Full variable domain (remainder filled in from reference TRBV7-3 and TRBJ2-6): GAGVSQTPSNKVTEKGKYVELRCDPISGHTALYWYRQSLGQGPEFLIYFQGTGAADDSGLPNDRFFAVRPEGSVSTLKIQRTERGDSAVYLCASSFGRAGANVLTFGAGSRLTVL.

The J gene is TRBJ2-5, the V gene TRBV7-2, with 11 bases matching TRBD2. This CDR3 has 16 residues. CDR1 SGHTA and CDR2 FQGNSA come from the germline V gene. V lost 4 bases, J lost 7 bases, and 11 bases stayed unmatched. CDR3 sequence (DNA): TGTGCCAGCAGCTGGGAGGCTAGCGGGGGGAGAGGGACCCAGTACTTC. As protein: CASSWEASGGRGTQYF.

The chain joins TRBV19 to TRBJ1-5; a weak D match, TRBD1 (6 bases). Trimming removed 6 bases at V and 1 base at J, with 22 bases between. CDR3 length: 18 residues. Germline values: CDR1 LNHDA, CDR2 SQIVND (reference sequence). The CDR3 region is CASSTRHTGRWSNQPQHF. The CDR3 bases are TGTGCCAGTAGCACCCGGCACACAGGGCGATGGAGCAATCAGCCCCAGCATTTT.

The chain combines TRBV6-1 with TRBJ1-5; D not certain. The V and J ends lost 2 bases and 1 base respectively, with 3 bases between them. Germline-derived CDR1 and CDR2 are MNHNS and SASEGT. The CDR3 has 13 amino acids. CDR3 coding DNA: TGTGCCAGCAGTGAACAAAGCAATCAGCCCCAGCATTTT. Its translation: CASSEQSNQPQHF.

This chain joins TRBV5-1 and TRBJ1-2; D uncertain. V shed 0 bases and J shed 5 bases, with 11 bases lying between them. This CDR3 has 14 residues. Germline assignment: CDR1 SGHRS and CDR2 YFSETQ. In DNA form, the CDR3 reads TGCGCCAGCAGCTTGGATTTGAGCATATATGGCTACACCTTC. Protein product: CASSLDLSIYGYTF.

This chain uses TRBV7-9 with TRBJ2-2, with 14 bases matching TRBD2. From germline, CDR1 is SEHNR and CDR2 FQNEAQ (reference sequence). CDR3 length: 16 amino acids. V gave up 9 bases and J gave up 3 bases; unmatched junction bases: 6. CDR3: CARTSGRALDTGELFF. CDR3 nucleotide sequence: TGTGCCAGGACTAGCGGGAGGGCCCTCGACACCGGGGAGCTGTTTTTT.

V is TRBV13 and J is TRBJ2-2; 10 bases map to TRBD2. The CDR3 covers 18 residues. V dropped 7 bases and J dropped 2; count of bases not matched to a gene: 13. Looked up from germline, CDR1 is PRHDT and CDR2 is FYEKMQ (reference sequence). In DNA form, the CDR3 reads TGTGCCAGCATGAAATTTAGCGGGAGGACTAAAAACACCGGGGAGCTGTTTTTT. Encoded protein: CASMKFSGRTKNTGELFF.

This chain connects TRBV18 to TRBJ2-2; 8 nucleotides match TRBD1. The CDR3 runs 16 residues. Trimming removed 3 bases from V and 7 bases from J; junction bases left unmatched: 10. Germline lookup yields CDR1 KGHSH and CDR2 LQKENI. The CDR3 DNA reads TGTGCCAGCTCACCCTTCACAGGGGGAATCAGCGGGGAGCTGTTTTTT. It encodes CASSPFTGGISGELFF.

The rearrangement uses TRBV6-1 and TRBJ1-4; 7 positions match TRBD1. The J segment lost 8 bases and the V segment lost 1 base, leaving 4 bases of the junction unmatched. The CDR3 totals 14 residues. Looked up from germline, CDR1 is MNHNS and CDR2 is SASEGT. The CDR3 reads CASSEGDSWEKLFF. The CDR3 DNA reads as TGTGCCAGCAGTGAAGGGGACAGTTGGGAAAAACTGTTTTTT.

The V call is TRBV6-1, the J call TRBJ2-6; D may be TRBD1 (5 bases). The CDR3 has 15 residues. The V and J ends lost 4 bases and 0 bases respectively, with 7 bases between them. The germline V gene encodes CDR1 MNHNS and CDR2 SASEGT. Here the CDR3 DNA reads TGTGCCAGCAGTGGACAGCCCTCTGGGGCCAACGTCCTGACTTTC. It specifies CASSGQPSGANVLTF.

This chain's CDR3 is CASSLDPARGRNYGYTF. The CDR3 region has the DNA TGTGCCAGCAGCTTAGATCCGGCCAGGGGGCGTAACTATGGCTACACCTTC. The chain has TRBV11-2 and TRBJ1-2; 8 bases align to TRBD1. The CDR3 extends over 17 amino acids. CDR1 is SGHAT and CDR2 is FQNNGV in the germline V gene. V was pared by 0 bases and J by 1 base, with 7 bases of the junction left unmatched.

The J gene is TRBJ2-7, the V gene TRBV6-5, with 8 bases identical to TRBD2. Unmatched junction bases numbered 5, after V lost 2 bases and J lost 2 bases. CDR1 is MNHEY and CDR2 is SVGAGI in the germline V gene. There are 15 residues in the CDR3. The CDR3 DNA follows: TGTGCCAGCAGTTACGCGGGACTAGGGACCTACGAGCAGTACTTC. This sequence encodes CASSYAGLGTYEQYF.

The J gene is TRBJ1-1, the V gene TRBV28; D perhaps matches TRBD1 (5 bases). V shed 3 bases and J shed 1 base, with 9 bases lying between them. CDR1 is MDHEN and CDR2 is SYDVKM in the germline V gene. The CDR3 contains 14 residues. This chain's CDR3 is CASSFGATNTEAFF. In DNA form, the CDR3 reads TGTGCCAGCAGTTTTGGGGCCACGAACACTGAAGCTTTCTTT. Based on the CDR3 plus reference TRBV28 and TRBJ1-1, the full variable domain is DVKVTQSSRYLVKRTGEKVFLECVQDMDHENMFWYRQDPGLGLRLIYFSYDVKMKEKGDIPEGYSVSREKKERFSLILESASTNQTSMYLCASSFGATNTEAFFGQGTRLTVV.

The rearrangement joins TRBV7-9 to TRBJ2-7; 12 bases map to TRBD1. V was pared by 0 bases and J by 7 bases, with 7 bases of the junction left unmatched. CDR1 SEHNR and CDR2 FQNEAQ come from the germline V gene (reference sequence). CDR3 length equals 16 residues. As DNA, the CDR3 is TGTGCCAGCAGCTTAGCGGGGACAGGGGGCGCGGATGAGCAGTACTTC. Translating gives CASSLAGTGGADEQYF.

The chain carries TRBV15 and TRBJ1-5; D gene uncertain. The CDR3 is made up of 18 amino acids. The germline CDR1 and CDR2 sequences are LNHNV and YYDKDF (reference sequence). Trimming shortened V by 0 bases and J by 4 bases, and 19 bases separated the two germline ends. The CDR3 coding sequence is TGTGCCACCAGCAGAGATACGAGGAGAGGGAAAGGGAATCAGCCCCAGCATTTT. Its protein product is CATSRDTRRGKGNQPQHF.